The TCR beta chain described here comes from a study of pediatric ulcerative colitis. Overall study findings and caveats: Rectal pinch biopsies may have included blood-derived T cells, especially in patients with overt colitis.

Rectal tissue came from one to two pinch biopsies taken at colonoscopy. Measured with immunoSEQ multiplex PCR; TCRdb has only the in-frame clones, and not every one. The sample yields roughly 25,000 clones, approximately 71% seen once. The CDR3 consists of 14 residues. Germline V CDR1 and CDR2: SGHTA, FQGNSA. V was trimmed by 0 bases and J by 6 bases, leaving 8 bases between them. Worth noting for this clone: Its antigen remains unidentified.

This TCR was recovered from a boy aged 10-17 years with severe ulcerative colitis. Sequenced: gut tissue. This sequence joins TRBV7-2 and TRBJ2-2; no clear D. CDR3 loop: CASSLARGPGELFF. CDR3 coding DNA: TGTGCCAGCAGCTTAGCGCGAGGCCCCGGGGAGCTGTTTTTT.